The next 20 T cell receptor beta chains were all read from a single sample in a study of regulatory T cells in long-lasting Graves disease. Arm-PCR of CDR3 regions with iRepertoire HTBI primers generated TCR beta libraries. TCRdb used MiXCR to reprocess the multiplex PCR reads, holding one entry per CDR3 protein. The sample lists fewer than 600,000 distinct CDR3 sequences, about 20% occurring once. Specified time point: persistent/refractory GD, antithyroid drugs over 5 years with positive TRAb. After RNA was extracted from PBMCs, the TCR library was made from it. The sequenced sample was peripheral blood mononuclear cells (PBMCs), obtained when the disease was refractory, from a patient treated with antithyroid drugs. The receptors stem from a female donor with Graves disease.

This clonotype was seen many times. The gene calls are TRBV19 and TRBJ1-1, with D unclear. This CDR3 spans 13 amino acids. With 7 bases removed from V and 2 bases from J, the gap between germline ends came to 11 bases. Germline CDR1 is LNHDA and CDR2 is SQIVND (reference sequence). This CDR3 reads CASTSTVNTEAFF. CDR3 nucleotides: TGTGCCAGTACCTCGACCGTCAACACTGAAGCTTTCTTT.

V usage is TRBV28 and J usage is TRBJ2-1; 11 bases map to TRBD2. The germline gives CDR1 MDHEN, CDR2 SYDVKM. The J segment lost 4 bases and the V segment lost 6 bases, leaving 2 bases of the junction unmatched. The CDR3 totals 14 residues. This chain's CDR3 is CASRGLAGYNEQFF. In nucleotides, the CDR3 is TGTGCCAGCAGAGGACTAGCGGGTTACAATGAGCAGTTCTTC.

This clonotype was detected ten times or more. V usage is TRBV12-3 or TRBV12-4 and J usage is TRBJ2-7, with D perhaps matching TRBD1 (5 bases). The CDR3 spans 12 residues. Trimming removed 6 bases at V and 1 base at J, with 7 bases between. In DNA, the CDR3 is TGTGCCAGCAGCCCAGGGTCCTACGAGCAGTACTTC. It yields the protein CASSPGSYEQYF.

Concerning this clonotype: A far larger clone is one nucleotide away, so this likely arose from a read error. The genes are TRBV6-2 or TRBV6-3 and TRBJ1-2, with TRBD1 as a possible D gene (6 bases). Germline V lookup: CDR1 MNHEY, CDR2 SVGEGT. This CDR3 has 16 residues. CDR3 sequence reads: CASSYNRDTLNYGCTF. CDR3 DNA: TGTGCCAGCAGCTACAACCGGGACACTCTAAACTATGGCTGCACCTTC.

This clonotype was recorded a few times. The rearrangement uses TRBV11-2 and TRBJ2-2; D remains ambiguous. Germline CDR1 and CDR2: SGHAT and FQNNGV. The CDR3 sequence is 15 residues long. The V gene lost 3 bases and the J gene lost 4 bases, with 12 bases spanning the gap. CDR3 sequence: CASSLDGGFTGELFF. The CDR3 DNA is TGTGCCAGCAGCTTGGATGGCGGATTCACCGGGGAGCTGTTTTTT.

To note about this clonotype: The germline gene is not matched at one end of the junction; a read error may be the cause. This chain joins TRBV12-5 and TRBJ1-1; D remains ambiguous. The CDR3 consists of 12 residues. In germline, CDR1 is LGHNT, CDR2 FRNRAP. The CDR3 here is CASGLDSTEASF. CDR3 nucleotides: TGTGCTAGTGGTTTGGACAGCACTGAAGCTTCCTTT.

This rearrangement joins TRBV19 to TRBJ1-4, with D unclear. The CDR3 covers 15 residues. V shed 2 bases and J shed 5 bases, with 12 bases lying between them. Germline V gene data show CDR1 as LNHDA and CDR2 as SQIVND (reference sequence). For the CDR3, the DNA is TGTGCCAGTAGTATATTAGGAACGGGGAATGAAAAACTGTTTTTT. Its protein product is CASSILGTGNEKLFF.

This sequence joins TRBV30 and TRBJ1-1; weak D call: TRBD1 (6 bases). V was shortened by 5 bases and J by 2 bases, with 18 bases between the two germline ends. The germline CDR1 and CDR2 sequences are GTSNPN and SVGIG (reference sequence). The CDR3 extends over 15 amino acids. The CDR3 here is CAWGGLGPDNTEAFF. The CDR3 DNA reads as TGTGCCTGGGGGGGGCTGGGGCCCGATAACACTGAAGCTTTCTTT.

CDR3 in DNA: TGTGCCAGCAGTTTATGGAACACGGCCCCCTACGAGCAGTACTTC. This encodes CASSLWNTAPYEQYF. The rearrangement links TRBV28 to TRBJ2-7; D not certain. Germline assignment: CDR1 MDHEN and CDR2 SYDVKM. The CDR3 is made up of 15 amino acids. V was pared by 0 bases and J by 2 bases, with 11 bases between. Filled out from reference TRBV28 and TRBJ2-7, the complete variable domain reads DVKVTQSSRYLVKRTGEKVFLECVQDMDHENMFWYRQDPGLGLRLIYFSYDVKMKEKGDIPEGYSVSREKKERFSLILESASTNQTSMYLCASSLWNTAPYEQYFGPGTRLTVT.

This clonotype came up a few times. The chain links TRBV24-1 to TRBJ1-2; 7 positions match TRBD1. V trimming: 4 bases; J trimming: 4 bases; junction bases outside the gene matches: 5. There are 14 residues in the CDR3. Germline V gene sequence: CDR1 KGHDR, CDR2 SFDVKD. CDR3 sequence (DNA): TGTGCCACCAGTGAATCCGGGACAGTCTATGGCTACACCTTC. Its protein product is CATSESGTVYGYTF.

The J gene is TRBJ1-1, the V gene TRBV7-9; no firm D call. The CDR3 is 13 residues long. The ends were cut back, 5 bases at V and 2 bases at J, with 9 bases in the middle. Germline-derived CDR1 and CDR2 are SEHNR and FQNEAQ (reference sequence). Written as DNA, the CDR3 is TGTGCCAGCAGCGAACAGAAAAACACTGAAGCTTTCTTT. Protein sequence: CASSEQKNTEAFF. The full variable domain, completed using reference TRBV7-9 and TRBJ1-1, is DTGVSQNPRHKITKRGQNVTFRCDPISEHNRLYWYRQTLGQGPEFLTYFQNEAQLEKSRLLSDRFSAERPKGSFSTLEIQRTEQGDSAMYLCASSEQKNTEAFFGQGTRLTVV.

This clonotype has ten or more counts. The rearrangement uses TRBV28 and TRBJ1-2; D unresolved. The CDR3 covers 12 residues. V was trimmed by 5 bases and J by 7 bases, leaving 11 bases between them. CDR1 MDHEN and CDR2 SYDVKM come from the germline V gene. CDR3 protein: CASSPPTVGYTF. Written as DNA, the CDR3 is TGTGCCAGCAGTCCCCCCACAGTTGGCTACACCTTC.

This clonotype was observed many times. For the CDR3, the DNA is TGTGCCAGCAGTTATCCTAGCGGTGCTTCCTACGAGCAGTACTTC. Residues: CASSYPSGASYEQYF. The genes are TRBV6-2 or TRBV6-3 and TRBJ2-7; 7 bases agree with TRBD2. V lost 3 bases, J lost 1 base, and 6 bases stayed unmatched. The length of the CDR3 is 15 residues. Germline V gives CDR1 MNHEY, CDR2 SVGEGT.

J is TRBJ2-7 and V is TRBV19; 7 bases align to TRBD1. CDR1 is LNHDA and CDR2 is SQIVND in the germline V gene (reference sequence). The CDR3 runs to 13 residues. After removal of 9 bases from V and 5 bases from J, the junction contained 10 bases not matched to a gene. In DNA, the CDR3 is TGTGCCAGCACGCCGACAGGGAGTCACGAGCAGTACTTC. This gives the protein CASTPTGSHEQYF.

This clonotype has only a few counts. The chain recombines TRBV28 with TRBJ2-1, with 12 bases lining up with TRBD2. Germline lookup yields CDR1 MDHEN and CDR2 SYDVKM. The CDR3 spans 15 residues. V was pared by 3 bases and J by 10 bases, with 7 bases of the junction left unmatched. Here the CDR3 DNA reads TGTGCCAGCAGTTTGGCTAGCGGGGGGGAGGAAGAGCAGTTCTTC. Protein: CASSLASGGEEEQFF. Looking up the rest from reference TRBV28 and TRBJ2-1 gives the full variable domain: DVKVTQSSRYLVKRTGEKVFLECVQDMDHENMFWYRQDPGLGLRLIYFSYDVKMKEKGDIPEGYSVSREKKERFSLILESASTNQTSMYLCASSLASGGEEEQFFGPGTRLTVL.

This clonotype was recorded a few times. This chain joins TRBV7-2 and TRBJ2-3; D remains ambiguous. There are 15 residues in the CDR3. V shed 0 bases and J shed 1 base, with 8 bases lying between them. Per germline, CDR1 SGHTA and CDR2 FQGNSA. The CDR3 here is CASSLAMIGTDTQYF. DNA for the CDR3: TGTGCCAGCAGCTTAGCTATGATTGGCACAGATACGCAGTATTTT.

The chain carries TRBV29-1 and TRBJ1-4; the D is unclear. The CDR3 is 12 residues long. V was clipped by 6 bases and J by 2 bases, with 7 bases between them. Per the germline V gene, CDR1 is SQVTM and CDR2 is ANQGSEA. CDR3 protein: CSVGVTNEKLFF. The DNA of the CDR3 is TGCAGCGTCGGCGTCACTAATGAAAAACTGTTTTTT.

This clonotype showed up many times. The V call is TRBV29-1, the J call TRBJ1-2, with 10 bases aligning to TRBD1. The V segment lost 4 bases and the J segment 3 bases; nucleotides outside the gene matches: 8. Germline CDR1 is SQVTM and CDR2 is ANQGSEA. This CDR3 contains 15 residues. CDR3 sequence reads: CSVGDGTGVYYGYTF. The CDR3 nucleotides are TGCAGCGTTGGGGACGGGACAGGGGTATACTATGGCTACACCTTC.

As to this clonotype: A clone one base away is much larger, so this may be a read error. The CDR3 spells CASRRGDSPLHF. The CDR3 coding sequence is TGTGCCAGCAGACGGGGGGACTCACCCCTCCACTTT. This chain uses TRBV6-1 with TRBJ1-6; D might be TRBD1 (5 bases). Germline V gives CDR1 MNHNS, CDR2 SASEGT. This CDR3 has 12 amino acids. Trimming shortened V by 6 bases and J by 10 bases, and 10 bases separated the two germline ends.

The CDR3 region has the DNA TGTGCCAGCAGCACGGGAGGGGGACCCAAGGCGGGGGCCAACGTCCTGACTTTC. As protein: CASSTGGGPKAGANVLTF. V and J are TRBV9 and TRBJ2-6; 8 bases agree with TRBD2. Germline V gene lookup returns CDR1 SGDLS and CDR2 YYNGEE. V lost 4 bases and J lost 4; bases outside the gene matches: 13. The length of the CDR3 is 18 residues.